This T cell receptor beta chain is from a study of blood T cell repertoires in COVID-19. Background on the study: The samples span acute and convalescent COVID-19 from the United States, Italy and Spain. PBMCs, B-cell-depleted T cells, or T cells provided the cDNA or gDNA that made up the material.

CDR3 length: 15 amino acids. Germline trimming cut 4 bases from V and 3 bases from J; bases unmatched to any gene: 5. CDR1 and CDR2 (germline): SGHDN, FVKESK. Per the study methods: For nucleated cells, counts were estimated from reference gene primer amplification. Some clones are missing from TCRdb's copy, which holds only in-frame ones; the method was immunoSEQ multiplex PCR. V and J calls and clone size follow that table, whereas D and trimming were derived from the DNA. The table lists roughly 80,000 clones, 70% to 90% of them singletons, with 15% to 20% in the top ten. The sequence came from an older woman with acute or convalescent COVID-19. The J gene is TRBJ2-7, the V gene TRBV14; 11 bases line up with TRBD2. Sequencing was performed on peripheral blood. The CDR3 region has the DNA TGTGCCAGCAGCCTTGGGACTAGCGGAAACTACGAGCAGTACTTC. This codes for CASSLGTSGNYEQYF.